A selection of T cell receptor beta chains follows, all from one sample in a study of molecular identifiers for immune sequencing clone quantification. MiXCR, applied by TCRdb to the PCR reads, yields one record per CDR3 protein. Of 40,000 to 65,000 distinct CDR3 sequences detected, around 33% appear once; the ten largest clones hold 3.5% to 4%. The specimen sequenced was naive CD8+ T cells from blood, with Jurkat cell RNA spiked in. The receptor source for this set is a human donor in good health. Some libraries in this study had Jurkat cell RNA spiked in. Each CDR3 is given without its conserved first and last residue. A clone size is listed for some rows: how often the clone was seen (once, few, many), or a class if it is expanded.

size: once
V: TRBV29-1
J: TRBJ2-3
CDR3: SVEEVFGGWTSTDSQY

size: NA
V: TRBV12-3/TRBV12-4
J: TRBJ2-7
CDR3: ASSSRGGRDYEQY

size: NA
V: TRBV12-3/TRBV12-4
J: TRBJ2-7
CDR3: ASSFAGSSYEQY

size: many
V: TRBV28
J: TRBJ1-6
CDR3: ASSLVLTGGGSPLH

size: many
V: TRBV12-3/TRBV12-4
J: TRBJ1-1
CDR3: ASSFPTDEAF

size: NA
V: TRBV4-3
J: TRBJ2-1
CDR3: ASSQGPREQF

size: many
V: TRBV14
J: TRBJ2-1
CDR3: ASSQDWTRVNEQF

size: many
V: TRBV6-1
J: TRBJ2-3
CDR3: ASINSSAQY

size: many
V: TRBV5-1
J: TRBJ1-1
CDR3: ASSLVQGAPEAF

size: NA
V: TRBV29-1
J: TRBJ2-2
CDR3: SVGGTGGYTGELF

size: few
V: TRBV9
J: TRBJ2-7
CDR3: ASSVGAGVYEQY

size: many
V: TRBV11-2
J: TRBJ2-6
CDR3: ASSPDSSGANVLT

size: many
V: TRBV6-1
J: TRBJ2-3
CDR3: ASSGPYPDTQY

size: NA
V: TRBV4-3
J: TRBJ2-7
CDR3: ASSTRQGGYEQY

size: few
V: TRBV27
J: TRBJ2-1
CDR3: ASRAGGPSEQF

size: few
V: TRBV12-3/TRBV12-4
J: TRBJ1-5
CDR3: ASRRGGWDANQPQH

size: few
V: TRBV10-1
J: TRBJ1-1
CDR3: ASSESRTEAF

size: once
V: TRBV7-9
J: TRBJ2-1
CDR3: ASSLEYRLAGSLYNEQF

size: few
V: TRBV2
J: TRBJ2-3
CDR3: AGLGSSSTDTLY

size: NA
V: TRBV9
J: TRBJ2-2
CDR3: ASSGLLAGVNSGELF

size: NA
V: TRBV18
J: TRBJ2-7
CDR3: ASSEPLRYEQY

size: medium-sized
V: TRBV29-1
J: TRBJ1-1
CDR3: SVAKNTEAF

size: NA
V: TRBV13
J: TRBJ2-7
CDR3: ASSGSGRPYEQY